The 30 T cell receptor beta chains presented below share a single source sample, sequenced in a study of post-analysis software for immune sequencing data. General study points: In patients, about 5 TRBV segments were more frequent than in controls, with TRBV5-6, TRBV5-1 and TRBV20-1 among them.

Which antigens these TCRs recognize remains unknown. Presence of unique molecular identifiers characterized the TCR beta cDNA libraries. TCRdb re-called the PCR reads through MiXCR, storing one row per CDR3 protein. Here the sample spans approximately 730,000 distinct CDR3 sequences, roughly 27% being singletons. The source material was blood. These receptors all stem from a girl aged 5 to 17 with multiple sclerosis.

This clonotype has only a few counts. The chain uses TRBV29-1 and TRBJ2-2; TRBD1 matches 9 bases. V gave up 7 bases and J gave up 3 bases; unmatched junction bases: 6. This CDR3 has 14 residues. Looked up from germline, CDR1 is SQVTM and CDR2 is ANQGSEA. The DNA for the CDR3 is TGCAGCGCAAACCGGGACAGGGACACCGGGGAGCTGTTTTTT. Translating it yields CSANRDRDTGELFF.

This clonotype turned up a few times. The chain employs TRBV4-2 and TRBJ1-1; D unresolved. Germline V CDR1 and CDR2: LGHNA, YNFKEQ. V gave up 1 base and J gave up 0 bases, with 15 bases separating them. The CDR3 is made up of 17 amino acids. DNA of the CDR3: TGTGCCAGCAGCCAAGGGGCGGGAGTTAGAATGAACACTGAAGCTTTCTTT. This translates into CASSQGAGVRMNTEAFF.

This clonotype was detected a few times. This rearrangement joins TRBV2 to TRBJ2-2; perhaps D is TRBD1 or TRBD2 (6 bases each). Germline CDR1 and CDR2: SNHLY and FYNNEI. Trimming stripped 5 bases from V and 5 bases from J, with 15 bases between. The CDR3 length is 15 residues. The CDR3 DNA sequence: TGTGCCAGCAGTTTCCCGGGGGCTTCTACCGGGGAGCTGTTTTTT. Residues: CASSFPGASTGELFF.

J is TRBJ2-3 and V is TRBV9; 8 positions match TRBD2. Looked up from germline, CDR1 is SGDLS and CDR2 is YYNGEE. The CDR3 runs 15 residues. Losses at the gene ends were 0 bases for V and 6 bases for J; bases not matched to a gene: 6. This chain's CDR3 is CASSVDGRAVDTQYF. CDR3 bases: TGTGCCAGCAGCGTAGACGGGAGGGCCGTGGATACGCAGTATTTT.

This clonotype has a handful of counts. CDR3 sequence (DNA): TGTGCCAGCGGGGGGACAGGGCTTAGCAATCAGCCCCAGCATTTT. Its protein is CASGGTGLSNQPQHF. The chain has TRBV2 and TRBJ1-5, with 9 bases identical to TRBD1. This CDR3 has 15 amino acids. Germline V gives CDR1 SNHLY, CDR2 FYNNEI. V lost 8 bases to trimming and J lost 0 bases; unmatched junction nucleotides: 5.

This clonotype was counted only a few times. One end of the junction is discordant with germline, which a read error may explain. CDR3 coding DNA: TGTGCCGGCAGTTTAATAGCGGGAGTCCCCGCAGATACGCAGTATTTT. Its protein product is CAGSLIAGVPADTQYF. This chain connects TRBV28 to TRBJ2-3; 9 positions match TRBD2. Germline V gene data show CDR1 as MDHEN and CDR2 as SYDVKM. The CDR3 covers 16 residues.

J is TRBJ2-2 and V is TRBV6-4; D might be TRBD1 or TRBD2, each matching 5 bases. The CDR3 has 14 amino acids. Germline V gene data show CDR1 as MRHNA and CDR2 as SNTAGT. Trimming took 2 bases from V and 4 from J, leaving 8 bases between them. This CDR3 reads CASSDVGGTGELFF. The DNA of the CDR3 is TGTGCCAGCAGTGACGTTGGGGGCACCGGGGAGCTGTTTTTT.

The chain joins TRBV12-3 or TRBV12-4 to TRBJ1-5; D not resolved. Trimming removed 3 bases from V and 2 bases from J, with 5 bases in between. CDR3 length: 13 residues. The CDR3 DNA reads as TGTGCCAGCAGTTTGAAAGGCAATCAGCCCCAGCATTTT. It is translated as CASSLKGNQPQHF.

This clonotype turned up a few times. V is TRBV20-1 and J is TRBJ2-3; 11 nucleotides agree with TRBD2. Per germline, CDR1 DFQATT and CDR2 SNEGSKA (reference sequence). V trimming: 0 bases; J trimming: 5 bases; junction bases outside the gene matches: 1. The CDR3 is 14 residues long. For the CDR3, the DNA is TGCAGTGCTAGAGATAGCGGGGGGGTAGATACGCAGTATTTT. Protein product: CSARDSGGVDTQYF.

This chain links TRBV29-1 with TRBJ2-2, with TRBD2 identical over 13 bases. The CDR3 runs 18 residues. Trimming cost V 1 base and J 6 bases; bases outside gene matches: 11. Germline V lookup: CDR1 SQVTM, CDR2 ANQGSEA. The CDR3 loop reads CSVEVALAGGLGAGELFF. CDR3 nucleotides: TGCAGCGTTGAAGTCGCACTAGCGGGAGGGCTCGGGGCCGGGGAGCTGTTTTTT.

This clonotype was recorded at least ten times. V gene TRBV20-1 combines with J gene TRBJ2-1; D unresolved. Germline CDR1 reads DFQATT; CDR2 reads SNEGSKA (reference sequence). V lost 5 bases, J lost 0 bases, and 14 bases lay in between. The CDR3 covers 15 residues. This chain's CDR3 is CSADPLESSYNEQFF. DNA for the CDR3: TGCAGTGCTGACCCCCTAGAAAGCTCCTACAATGAGCAGTTCTTC.

This clonotype was counted only a few times. The chain recombines TRBV29-1 with TRBJ2-7, with 8 nucleotides matching TRBD1. Germline loops: CDR1 SQVTM, CDR2 ANQGSEA. The CDR3 runs to 13 residues. Unmatched junction bases numbered 4, after V lost 3 bases and J lost 3 bases. The CDR3 loop is CSVEDRENYEQYF. DNA for the CDR3: TGCAGCGTTGAGGACAGGGAAAACTACGAGCAGTACTTC.

The chain is built from TRBV20-1 and TRBJ1-5; D remains unclear. Trimming took 6 bases from V and 0 from J, leaving 12 bases between them. There are 14 residues in the CDR3. Germline CDR1 and CDR2: DFQATT and SNEGSKA (reference sequence). CDR3 sequence (DNA): TGCAGTGCAGACCCTAATAATAGCAATCAGCCCCAGCATTTT. Its protein product is CSADPNNSNQPQHF.

This clonotype was detected a few times. The chain carries TRBV7-2 and TRBJ2-7; 7 bases are a match to TRBD2. The CDR3 runs to 15 residues. In germline, CDR1 is SGHTA, CDR2 FQGNSA. After removal of 4 bases from V and 2 bases from J, the junction contained 8 bases not matched to a gene. CDR3 in DNA: TGTGCCAGCAGCTATAGGGCGGGAGAGGCCTACGAGCAGTACTTC. It translates to CASSYRAGEAYEQYF.

This clonotype was seen at least ten times. Mismatch with germline at one junction end may stem from a read error. The chain recombines TRBV5-1 with TRBJ2-1, with 8 bases matching TRBD2. Germline CDR1 and CDR2: SGHRS and YFSETQ. The CDR3 is made up of 16 amino acids. CDR3 sequence reads: CASSLGSGGRYNEQFF. In DNA form, the CDR3 reads TGTGCCAGCAGCTTAGGGAGCGGGGGTCGATACAATGAGCAGTTCTTC.

In this sample, this clonotype turned up once. A junction boundary mismatches the germline segment, possibly from a read error. V and J are TRBV29-1 and TRBJ1-1; a possible D gene is TRBD1 (5 bases). Germline V gene lookup returns CDR1 SQVTM and CDR2 ANQGSEA. The CDR3 spans 16 residues. The CDR3 nucleotides read TGCTGCGTGATGCATACTCCGGGGCGTATGAACACTGAAGCTTTCTTT. This encodes CCVMHTPGRMNTEAFF.

V usage is TRBV14 and J usage is TRBJ2-5; TRBD2 agrees at 7 bases. Germline V CDR1 and CDR2: SGHDN, FVKESK. The length of the CDR3 is 17 residues. Trimming took 0 bases from V and 1 from J; bases not matched to a gene: 8. The CDR3 DNA follows: TGTGCCAGCAGCCAAGATGAGCTAGCGGTGACCCAAGAGACCCAGTACTTC. It translates to CASSQDELAVTQETQYF.

This clonotype has more than one count but fewer than ten. J is TRBJ2-7 and V is TRBV6-1, with TRBD1 as a possible D gene (6 bases). The CDR3 has 14 residues. Per germline, CDR1 MNHNS and CDR2 SASEGT. V lost 6 bases, J lost 5 bases, and 17 bases lay in between. The CDR3 is CASSDTGLFDEQYF. CDR3 DNA: TGTGCCAGCAGCGATACAGGGCTGTTTGACGAGCAGTACTTC.

The gene calls are TRBV18 and TRBJ1-5; 11 nucleotides align to TRBD1. The CDR3 covers 15 residues. With 6 bases clipped from V and 7 bases from J, the junction kept 8 bases outside the gene matches. Germline V gene sequence: CDR1 KGHSH, CDR2 LQKENI. CDR3 sequence (DNA): TGTGCCAGCTCCCGGGACAGGGGGGGCGAACAGCCCCAGCATTTT. Protein product: CASSRDRGGEQPQHF.

This clonotype was detected only a few times. This chain links TRBV20-1 with TRBJ1-4; possible D gene TRBD1, 5 bases. Trimming took off 6 bases at V and 7 bases at J, with 21 bases between the two ends. Germline CDR1 and CDR2: DFQATT and SNEGSKA (reference sequence). The CDR3 spans 15 residues. The CDR3 sequence is CSAAILTRGGEKLFF. CDR3 nucleotides: TGCAGTGCCGCAATACTGACAAGGGGTGGTGAAAAACTGTTTTTT.

The chain joins TRBV7-2 to TRBJ2-1; 8 bases map to TRBD1. The length of the CDR3 is 15 residues. Trimming removed 5 bases from V and 9 bases from J; junction bases left unmatched: 12. CDR1 is SGHTA and CDR2 is FQGNSA in the germline V gene. CDR3 in DNA: TGTGCCAGCAGCCCGAAGGACAGGGCCAGGGGTGAGCAGTTCTTC. The encoded protein is CASSPKDRARGEQFF. Combining the CDR3 with reference TRBV7-2 and TRBJ2-1 gives the whole variable domain GAGVSQSPSNKVTEKGKDVELRCDPISGHTALYWYRQSLGQGLEFLIYFQGNSAPDKSGLPSDRFSAERTGGSVSTLTIQRTQQEDSAVYLCASSPKDRARGEQFFGPGTRLTVL.

This sequence joins TRBV6-5 and TRBJ2-5, with D hard to call. The germline V and J ends were trimmed by 7 bases and 5 bases, with 11 bases remaining between them. The CDR3 sequence is 12 residues long. CDR1 MNHEY and CDR2 SVGAGI come from the germline V gene. The DNA for the CDR3 is TGTGCCAGCAATCCAGTTGGCGAGACCCAGTACTTC. It specifies CASNPVGETQYF.

The rearrangement joins TRBV29-1 to TRBJ1-2; unclear D gene. V dropped 3 bases and J dropped 4 bases, with 3 bases sitting between them. Germline loops: CDR1 SQVTM, CDR2 ANQGSEA. This CDR3 is 10 amino acids long. CDR3 loop: CSVDPYGYTF. DNA for the CDR3: TGCAGCGTTGACCCCTATGGCTACACCTTC.

CDR3 DNA: TGTGCCAGCAGTCCACGTCGGGCAGGTCGCTACGAGCAGTACTTC. Protein: CASSPRRAGRYEQYF. The gene calls are TRBV28 and TRBJ2-7; D unresolved. Between the trimmed V and J ends, which lost 5 bases and 3 bases, there was a span of 17 bases. CDR1 and CDR2 (germline): MDHEN, SYDVKM. The CDR3 contains 15 residues. Full variable domain (missing parts from reference TRBV28 and TRBJ2-7): DVKVTQSSRYLVKRTGEKVFLECVQDMDHENMFWYRQDPGLGLRLIYFSYDVKMKEKGDIPEGYSVSREKKERFSLILESASTNQTSMYLCASSPRRAGRYEQYFGPGTRLTVT.

The table lists this clonotype with a count of one. This chain connects TRBV19 to TRBJ2-4, with a weak D call TRBD1 (5 bases). Per the germline V gene, CDR1 is LNHDA and CDR2 is SQIVND (reference sequence). This CDR3 comprises 14 residues. V was shortened by 6 bases and J by 6 bases, with 15 bases between the two germline ends. The CDR3 region is CASSHQGNGNIQYF. Written as DNA, the CDR3 is TGTGCCAGTAGCCACCAGGGAAACGGAAACATTCAGTACTTC.

This CDR3 reads CASSLVPGSGQETQYF. In DNA form, the CDR3 reads TGCGCCAGCAGCTTGGTTCCAGGGTCCGGGCAAGAGACCCAGTACTTC. The chain combines TRBV5-1 with TRBJ2-5, with TRBD1 as a possible D gene (5 bases). Germline V CDR1 and CDR2: SGHRS, YFSETQ. This CDR3 region has 16 residues. The V end was cut by 0 bases, the J end by 2 bases, with 14 bases between.

The chain has TRBV20-1 and TRBJ2-4; 7 bases match TRBD1. Losses at the gene ends were 5 bases for V and 8 bases for J; bases not matched to a gene: 6. Germline CDR1 DFQATT, CDR2 SNEGSKA (reference sequence). The CDR3 contains 12 residues. CDR3 DNA sequence: TGCAGTGCTTCGGGACAGCTAGACATTCAGTACTTC. It specifies CSASGQLDIQYF.

The sample holds a few counts of this clonotype. The V call is TRBV29-1, the J call TRBJ2-1, with D tentatively TRBD1 (6 bases). Between the trimmed V and J ends, which lost 7 bases and 8 bases, there was a span of 18 bases. CDR1 is SQVTM, CDR2 ANQGSEA, per germline. The CDR3 runs to 13 residues. The DNA for the CDR3 is TGCAGCGCCACCGGGACAAGCTTCGATGAGCAGTTCTTC. Translation gives CSATGTSFDEQFF.

The chain has TRBV20-1 and TRBJ2-1; 8 bases match TRBD1. Trimming removed 5 bases from V and 7 bases from J; junction bases left unmatched: 13. The CDR3 consists of 15 residues. From germline, CDR1 is DFQATT and CDR2 SNEGSKA (reference sequence). DNA for the CDR3: TGCAGTGCTCGGGGCGGACAGGGTCCCCTGAATGAGCAGTTCTTC. Translation gives CSARGGQGPLNEQFF.

The genes are TRBV20-1 and TRBJ1-2; no definite D call. V dropped 0 bases and J dropped 5 bases, with 13 bases sitting between them. Germline V gene lookup returns CDR1 DFQATT and CDR2 SNEGSKA (reference sequence). The CDR3 runs 14 residues. The CDR3 sequence: CSARDRASQYGYTF. CDR3 coding DNA: TGCAGTGCTAGAGATCGGGCCAGTCAATATGGCTACACCTTC.